The rows below give T cell receptor beta chains drawn from one sample of a study of cytomegalovirus exposure and HLA in healthy donors. Clones were read by immunoSEQ multiplex PCR, and TCRdb kept only the in-frame ones, dropping some. The table lists approximately 190,000 clones, approximately 80% of them singletons. What was sequenced was PBMCs. The receptors were sampled from a young woman in good health and CMV-seropositive. CDR3s include the opening cysteine and the closing phenylalanine or tryptophan. A D gene is named only where the DNA matches it firmly. Rows give clone size only sometimes, using once, few, many, or a class for an expanded clone.

d_call	clone_size	j_call	v_call	cdr3_nt	cdr3_aa
NA	NA	TRBJ2-7	TRBV11-2	TGTGCCAGCAGCCCAGGGGGGCTAGTAACGCAAGGGCAGTACTTC	CASSPGGLVTQGQYF
TRBD1	medium-sized	TRBJ1-2	TRBV27	TGTGCCAGCAGTTTCCACAGGGGCTATGGCTACACCTTC	CASSFHRGYGYTF
TRBD2	NA	TRBJ2-3	TRBV5-1	TGCGCCAGCAGCTTGGACGGCGGGGGGGCAACAGATACGCAGTATTTT	CASSLDGGGATDTQYF
NA	once	TRBJ1-2	TRBV12-5	TGTGCTAGTGCTCTGTCAGGGGCTCACTATGGCTACACCTTC	CASALSGAHYGYTF
NA	NA	TRBJ2-5	TRBV7-3	TGTGCCAGCAGCTTAACGAGGTCAGCCGGATGGATGGCCCAGTACTTC	CASSLTRSAGWMAQYF
NA	NA	TRBJ2-3	TRBV11-3	TGTGCCAGCGGCAACAGGGCAGGGGCAGATACGCAGTATTTT	CASGNRAGADTQYF
NA	NA	TRBJ1-2	TRBV6-5	TGTGCCAGCAGTTACTCGTACCCGCAGGGGCGCTATGGCTACACCTTC	CASSYSYPQGRYGYTF
NA	NA	TRBJ1-1	TRBV21-1	NA	CASSWGGGTEAFF
TRBD2	NA	TRBJ2-7	TRBV19	TGTGCCAGTAGAACAAGCGTCACGGGGAGGGCCCCGGAAGAGCAGTACTTC	CASRTSVTGRAPEEQYF
NA	NA	TRBJ1-1	TRBV18	TGTGCCAGCTCACCCGGGACAAAGAACACTGAAGCTTTCTTT	CASSPGTKNTEAFF
TRBD2	NA	TRBJ2-7	TRBV9	TGTGCCAGCAGCGTAGGTGGGGGGGTTTACGAGCAGTACTTC	CASSVGGGVYEQYF
TRBD1	NA	TRBJ2-7	TRBV6-1	TGTGTCGCCATAGACAGGGCAAGGTACGAGCAGTACTTC	CVAIDRARYEQYF
NA	once	TRBJ1-3	TRBV4-1	TGCGCCAGCAGCTCCTATACAGGTCACTCTGGAAACACCATATATTTT	CASSSYTGHSGNTIYF
NA	NA	TRBJ1-4	TRBV6-5	TGTGCCAGCAATATACAGCCAACTAATGAAAAACTGTTTTTT	CASNIQPTNEKLFF
TRBD2	NA	TRBJ2-1	TRBV7-9	TGTGCCAGCAGCTCACTAGCGGAATCCTACAATGAGCAGTTCTTC	CASSSLAESYNEQFF
TRBD2	NA	TRBJ2-1	TRBV19	TGTGCCAGTAGCGTTGGACTAGCGGGGCCCCTCGGCAGCGTGAACAATGAGCAGTTCTTC	CASSVGLAGPLGSVNNEQFF
TRBD2	NA	TRBJ2-2	TRBV5-8	TGTGCCAGCAGCTTGGATGCGGGAGGGCCCGGGGAGCTGTTTTTT	CASSLDAGGPGELFF
NA	few	TRBJ1-3	TRBV2	TGTGCCAGCAGTGCCGGGGGGGCCTCTGGAAACACCATATATTTT	CASSAGGASGNTIYF
NA	once	TRBJ1-1	TRBV19	TGTGCCAGTACCCAGTGGGACATGTTGGGACCGAACACTGAAGCTTTCTTT	CASTQWDMLGPNTEAFF
NA	NA	TRBJ1-6	TRBV7-3	TGTGCCAGCAGCCCAACAACAGGTTCACCCCTCCACTTT	CASSPTTGSPLHF
TRBD2	NA	TRBJ2-1	TRBV28	TGTGCCAGCAGTACCCCAGCGGGAGGGGGCTCCAATGAGCAGTTCTTC	CASSTPAGGGSNEQFF
NA	NA	TRBJ2-1	TRBV13	TGTGCCAGCAGCCCCAGGGGGGACTCCTACAATGAGCAGTTCTTC	CASSPRGDSYNEQFF
TRBD1	NA	TRBJ1-1	TRBV11-3	TGTGCCAGCAGCTTCGGGACAGGGGAAGCTGAAGCTTTCTTT	CASSFGTGEAEAFF
TRBD2	NA	TRBJ2-3	TRBV6-5	TGTGCCAGCAGTTTATTAGCGGGAGGCCCAGATACGCAGTATTTT	CASSLLAGGPDTQYF
NA	NA	TRBJ2-2	TRBV6-5	TGTGCCAGCAAAGGAGGGAACACCGGGGAGCTGTTTTTT	CASKGGNTGELFF
TRBD1	NA	TRBJ1-3	TRBV7-9	TGTTCCAGCAGCCGGGCAGGGGGGAACTCTGGAAACACCATATATTTT	CSSSRAGGNSGNTIYF
NA	NA	TRBJ2-7	TRBV7-9	TGTTCCAGCAGCTTAGCCACGACTGAGCAGTACTTC	CSSSLATTEQYF
TRBD2	NA	TRBJ2-1	TRBV6-6	TGTGCCAGCAGTCCCGAGGGACTAGCGGGGAGGAATGAGCAGTTCTTC	CASSPEGLAGRNEQFF
NA	NA	TRBJ2-1	TRBV5-4	TGTGCCAGCAGCTTGGGAGGCGCGTCCCGGGAGCAGTTCTTC	CASSLGGASREQFF
NA	NA	TRBJ2-7	TRBV11-2	TGTGCCAGCAGCGTCGGACTGAACCCCTACGAGCAGTACTTC	CASSVGLNPYEQYF
NA	NA	TRBJ2-3	TRBV5-4	TGTGCCAGCAGCTACAGGGAAGTAGATACGCAGTATTTT	CASSYREVDTQYF
NA	NA	TRBJ1-2	TRBV10-3	TGTGCCATCAGTGAATTGGGAGACTATGGCTACACCTTC	CAISELGDYGYTF
TRBD2	NA	TRBJ2-2	TRBV4-1	TGTGCCAGCAGTCTCCCAGCGGGGGACACCGGGGAGCTGTTTTTT	CASSLPAGDTGELFF
TRBD2	NA	TRBJ2-5	TRBV5-1	TGCGCCAGCAGCCTGGGACTAGCGGGGGGAGAGACCCAGTACTTC	CASSLGLAGGETQYF
TRBD1	NA	TRBJ1-2	TRBV5-5	TGTGCCAGCAGCGGCAACCTTGACAGGGTTGGAGGCTACACCTTC	CASSGNLDRVGGYTF
NA	NA	TRBJ1-1	TRBV28	TGTGCCAGCAGTTCGGTGGACGGGAGAAAGGAAGCTTTCTTT	CASSSVDGRKEAFF
NA	NA	TRBJ1-3	TRBV6-5	TGTGCCAGCAGTTTACTTAAACAGGTCTCTGGAAACACCATATATTTT	CASSLLKQVSGNTIYF
NA	NA	TRBJ1-5	TRBV10-3	TGTGCCATCAGTGAAGGAGACAGGCCCCAGCATTTT	CAISEGDRPQHF
NA	NA	TRBJ1-3	TRBV2	TGTGCCAGCAGGAGGGAGGGGGGCAGTACTGGAAACACCATATATTTT	CASRREGGSTGNTIYF
NA	NA	TRBJ1-4	TRBV5-5	TGTGCCAGCAGCTTCGGTCAGGGTAATGAAAAACTGTTTTTT	CASSFGQGNEKLFF
NA	NA	TRBJ2-7	TRBV4-3	TGCGCCAGCAGCCCGAGCCTCAGGGCCCCCGAGCAGTACTTC	CASSPSLRAPEQYF
NA	NA	TRBJ1-1	TRBV9	TGTGCCAGCAGCCGGAGACCAGGGTACAACACTGAAGCTTTCTTT	CASSRRPGYNTEAFF
TRBD1	NA	TRBJ2-5	TRBV5-4	TGTGCCAGCAGGGACAGGGCGGGCGAGACCCAGTACTTC	CASRDRAGETQYF
NA	NA	TRBJ2-2	TRBV28	TGTGCCAGCAGTTTAGCGGGGGCGCGGATCGGGGAGCTGTTTTTT	CASSLAGARIGELFF
TRBD1	NA	TRBJ2-7	TRBV4-1	TGCGCCAGCAGCCAAGTTCCCGGGACAGGGGACGACGAGCAGTACTTC	CASSQVPGTGDDEQYF
TRBD2	NA	TRBJ2-3	TRBV10-3	TGTGCCATCAGTGCATGGACTAGCGGAACTAGCACAGATACGCAGTATTTT	CAISAWTSGTSTDTQYF
NA	NA	TRBJ2-1	TRBV5-6	TGTGCCAGCAGCTTTCTAGAGCCCTACAATGAGCAGTTCTTC	CASSFLEPYNEQFF